This paragraph covers one T cell receptor (beta chain) sequence. The data belong to a study of cytomegalovirus exposure and HLA in healthy donors. At the level of the study: There were about 85 million unique TCRs (from HLA-typed donors) in an early data release.

CDR1 and CDR2 from the germline V gene are SGHNT and YENEEA. This CDR3 contains 18 residues. V was trimmed by 3 bases and J by 5 bases, leaving 25 bases between them. With 60 Vbeta and 13 Jbeta primers, the PCR was carried out. Measured with immunoSEQ multiplex PCR; TCRdb has only the in-frame clones, and not every one. The sample records around 97,000 clones, approximately 66% being singletons. The specimen sequenced was PBMCs. The chain recombines TRBV11-3 with TRBJ1-1, with D unclear. This receptor was obtained from a woman aged 45-59 years in good health and CMV-seronegative. The CDR3 here is CASSFAGREGRGWTEAFF. The CDR3 DNA reads as TGTGCCAGCAGCTTCGCGGGGAGGGAGGGAAGAGGTTGGACTGAAGCTTTCTTT.